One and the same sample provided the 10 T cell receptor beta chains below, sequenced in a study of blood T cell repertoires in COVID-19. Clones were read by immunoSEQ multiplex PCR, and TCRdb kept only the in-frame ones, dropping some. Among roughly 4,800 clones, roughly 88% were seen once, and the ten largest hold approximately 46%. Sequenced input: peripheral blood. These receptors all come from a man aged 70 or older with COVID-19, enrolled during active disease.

For the CDR3, the DNA is TGTGCCAGCAGTTACTTTGGACAGACCTACAATGAGCAGTTCTTC. This gives the protein CASSYFGQTYNEQFF. The chain recombines TRBV6-5 with TRBJ2-1, with a weak D call TRBD1 (6 bases). Per the germline V gene, CDR1 is MNHEY and CDR2 is SVGAGI. This CDR3 has 15 amino acids. With 1 base removed from V and 2 bases from J, the gap between germline ends came to 9 bases.

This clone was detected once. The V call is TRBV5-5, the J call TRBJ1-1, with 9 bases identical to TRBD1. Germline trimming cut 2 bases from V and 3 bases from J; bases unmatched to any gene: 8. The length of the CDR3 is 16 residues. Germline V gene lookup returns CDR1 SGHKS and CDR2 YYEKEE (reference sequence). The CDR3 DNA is TGTGCCAGCAGCTTAGGGGACAGGGAGTTGGACACTGAAGCTTTCTTT. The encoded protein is CASSLGDRELDTEAFF.

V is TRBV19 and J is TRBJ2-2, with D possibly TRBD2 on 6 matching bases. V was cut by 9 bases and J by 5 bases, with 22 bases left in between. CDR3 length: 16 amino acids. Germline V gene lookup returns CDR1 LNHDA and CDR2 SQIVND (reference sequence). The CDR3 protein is CASSRGADLRTGELFF. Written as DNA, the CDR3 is TGTGCCAGCAGCCGCGGGGCGGATCTTAGGACCGGGGAGCTGTTTTTT.

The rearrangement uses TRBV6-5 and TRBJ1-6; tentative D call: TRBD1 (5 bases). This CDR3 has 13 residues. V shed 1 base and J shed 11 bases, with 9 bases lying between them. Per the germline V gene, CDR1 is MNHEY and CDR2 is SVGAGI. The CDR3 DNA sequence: TGTGCCAGCAGTTACTGGCGGGGGGCACCCCTCCACTTT. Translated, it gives CASSYWRGAPLHF.

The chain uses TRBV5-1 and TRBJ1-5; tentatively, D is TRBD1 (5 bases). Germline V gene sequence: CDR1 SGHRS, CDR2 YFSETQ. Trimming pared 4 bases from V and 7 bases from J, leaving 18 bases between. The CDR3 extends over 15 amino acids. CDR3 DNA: TGCGCCAGCAGCCCTTGGGGGGGGACGGGGCAGCCCCAGCATTTT. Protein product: CASSPWGGTGQPQHF.

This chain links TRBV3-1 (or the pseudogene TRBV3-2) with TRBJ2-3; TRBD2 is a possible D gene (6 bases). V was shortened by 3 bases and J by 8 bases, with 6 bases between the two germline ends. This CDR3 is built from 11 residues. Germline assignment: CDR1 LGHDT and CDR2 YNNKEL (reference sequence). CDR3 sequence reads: CASSQEGTQYF. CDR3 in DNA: TGTGCCAGCAGCCAGGAGGGTACGCAGTATTTT.

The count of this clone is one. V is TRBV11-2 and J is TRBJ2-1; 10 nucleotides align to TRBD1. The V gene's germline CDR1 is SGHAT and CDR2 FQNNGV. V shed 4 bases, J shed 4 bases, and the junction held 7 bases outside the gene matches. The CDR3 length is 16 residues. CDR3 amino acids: CASSSLRDRGYNEQFF. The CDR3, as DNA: TGTGCCAGCAGCTCCCTTCGGGACAGGGGATACAATGAGCAGTTCTTC. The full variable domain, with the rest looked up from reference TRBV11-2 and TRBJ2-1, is EAGVAQSPRYKIIEKRQSVAFWCNPISGHATLYWYQQILGQGPKLLIQFQNNGVVDDSQLPKDRFSAERLKGVDSTLKIQPAKLEDSAVYLCASSSLRDRGYNEQFFGPGTRLTVL.

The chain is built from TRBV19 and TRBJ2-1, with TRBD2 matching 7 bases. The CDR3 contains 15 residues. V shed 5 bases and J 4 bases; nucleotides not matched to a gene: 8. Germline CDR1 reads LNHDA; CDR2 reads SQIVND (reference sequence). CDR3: CASSLTSAGYNEQFF. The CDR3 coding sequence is TGTGCCAGTAGTCTTACTAGCGCAGGATACAATGAGCAGTTCTTC.

The chain's CDR3 is CAARGAVIQYF. CDR3 in DNA: TGTGCCGCCAGGGGTGCTGTCATTCAGTACTTC. This chain links TRBV6-6 with TRBJ2-4, with D possibly being TRBD1 (6 bases). With 11 bases removed from V and 9 bases from J, the gap between germline ends came to 14 bases. Germline-derived CDR1 and CDR2 are MNHNY and SVGAGI (reference sequence). This CDR3 spans 11 amino acids.

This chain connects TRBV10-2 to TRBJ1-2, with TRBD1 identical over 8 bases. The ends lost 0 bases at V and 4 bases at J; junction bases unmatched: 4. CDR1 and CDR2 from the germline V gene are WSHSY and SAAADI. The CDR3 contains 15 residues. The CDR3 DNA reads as TGCGCCAGCAGTGAGTCCAACAGGGGGGCCTATGGCTACACCTTC. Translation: CASSESNRGAYGYTF.